This TCR beta chain was sequenced during a study of blood T cell repertoires in COVID-19. Overall study: From T cells, B-cell-depleted T cells, or PBMCs came the material, which was cDNA or gDNA.

This study enrolled people aged roughly 18 to 100 from approximately 25 US geographic areas. Some clones are missing from TCRdb's copy, which holds only in-frame ones; the method was immunoSEQ multiplex PCR. The data show approximately 340,000 clones, roughly 90% seen once. The CDR3 runs 12 residues. CDR1 LNHDA and CDR2 SQIVND come from the germline V gene (reference sequence). Trimming took 5 bases from V and 5 from J, leaving 9 bases between them. The sample consisted of PBMCs or T cells enriched from blood (not recorded which). The source is a woman in her thirties or forties who had been exposed to COVID-19. The chain links TRBV19 to TRBJ2-5; a possible D gene is TRBD2 (5 bases). The CDR3 here is CASSPTGETQYF. DNA of the CDR3: TGTGCCAGTAGTCCCACGGGGGAGACCCAGTACTTC.